This T cell receptor beta chain was sequenced in a study of low-dose radiotherapy and immunotherapy resistance in tumors. In the study overall: Those assigned to Cohort 2 were treated with 1 Gy per fraction every two weeks (13 Gy in total over 26 weeks).

Gene-specific TRAV and TRBV primers were used for first-strand cDNA, covering alpha and beta chains. The PCR that amplified TCRs ran for around 22 cycles, relying on a constant-region primer and a V-primer adapter. In vitro transcription was used to amplify the isolated mRNA. One entry per CDR3 protein results from TCRdb running MiXCR on the reads. Here the sample spans 60,000 to 75,000 distinct CDR3 sequences, less than 30% being singletons. V was pared by 0 bases and J by 4 bases, with 10 bases between. Germline V lookup: CDR1 SGDLS, CDR2 YYNGEE. The CDR3 totals 15 residues. The time point here: before trial treatment. This clonotype has at least ten counts.

The chain carries TRBV9 and TRBJ2-2, with D tentatively TRBD1 or TRBD2 (5 bases each). The specimen was PBMCs, collected before treatment. This clonotype originated in a male donor with rectosigmoid adenocarcinoma. In DNA, the CDR3 is TGTGCCAGCAGCGTAGCACAGGCGGGCACCGGGGAGCTGTTTTTT. It translates to CASSVAQAGTGELFF.